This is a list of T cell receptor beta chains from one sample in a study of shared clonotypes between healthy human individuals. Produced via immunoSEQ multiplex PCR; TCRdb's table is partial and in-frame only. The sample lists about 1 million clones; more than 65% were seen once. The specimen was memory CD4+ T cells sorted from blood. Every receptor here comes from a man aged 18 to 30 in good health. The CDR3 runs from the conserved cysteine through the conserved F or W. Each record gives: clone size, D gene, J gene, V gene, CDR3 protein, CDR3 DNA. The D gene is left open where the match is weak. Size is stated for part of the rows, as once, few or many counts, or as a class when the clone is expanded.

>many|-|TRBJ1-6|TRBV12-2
CASRFTTVWDSPLHF
TGTGCAAGTCGCTTTACTACGGTCTGGGATTCACCCCTCCACTTT
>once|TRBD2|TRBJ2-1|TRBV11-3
CASSARLAGANEQFF
TGTGCCAGCAGCGCGAGACTAGCGGGGGCGAATGAGCAGTTCTTC
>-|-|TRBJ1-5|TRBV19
CASSIATGTYYSNQPQHF
TGTGCCAGTAGTATAGCCACAGGCACCTATTATAGCAATCAGCCCCAGCATTTT
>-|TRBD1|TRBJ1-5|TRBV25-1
CASSGQGGQPQHF
TGTGCCAGCAGTGGACAGGGCGGTCAGCCCCAGCATTTT
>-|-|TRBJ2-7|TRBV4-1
CASSQFLGGLYEQYF
TGCGCCAGCAGCCAGTTTCTTGGTGGACTCTACGAGCAGTACTTC
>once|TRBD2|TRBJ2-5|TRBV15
CATSSGTSGGSQETQYF
TGTGCCACCAGCAGCGGGACTAGCGGGGGTTCTCAAGAGACCCAGTACTTC
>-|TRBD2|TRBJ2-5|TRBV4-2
CASSQDRTSRETQYF
TGTGCCAGCAGCCAAGATCGGACTAGCCGAGAGACCCAGTACTTC
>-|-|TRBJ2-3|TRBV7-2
CASSLLAPDTQYF
TGTGCCAGCAGCCTACTAGCACCAGATACGCAGTATTTT
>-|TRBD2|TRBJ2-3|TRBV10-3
CAITALAGPSDTQYF
TGTGCCATCACGGCACTAGCGGGGCCATCAGATACGCAGTATTTT
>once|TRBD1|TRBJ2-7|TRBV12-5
CASEPGQGSYEQYF
TGTGCTAGCGAACCGGGACAGGGGTCCTACGAGCAGTACTTC
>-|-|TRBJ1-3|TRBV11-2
CASSQHPGPTGLGNTIYF
TGTGCCAGCAGCCAACACCCCGGGCCTACAGGTCTTGGAAACACCATATATTTT
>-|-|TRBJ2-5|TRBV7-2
CASSPTTQTQYF
TGTGCCAGCAGCCCCACCACCCAGACCCAGTACTTC
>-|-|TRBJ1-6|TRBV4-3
CASSQRPQNSPLHF
TGCGCCAGCAGCCAACGGCCTCAAAATTCACCCCTCCACTTT
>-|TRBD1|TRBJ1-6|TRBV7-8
CASSTSYFGQGDSPLHF
TGTGCCAGCAGCACCAGTTACTTTGGACAGGGGGATTCACCCCTCCACTTT
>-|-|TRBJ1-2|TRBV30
CAWSGEQGHTF
TGTGCCTGGAGTGGGGAACAGGGTCACACCTTC
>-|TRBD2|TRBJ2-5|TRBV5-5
CASSLQGRRLAGAQETQYF
TGTGCCAGCAGCTTACAGGGCCGGCGACTAGCGGGAGCTCAAGAGACCCAGTACTTC
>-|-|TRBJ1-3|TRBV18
CASSLGQNNGNTIYF
TGTGCCAGCTCCCTGGGACAAAACAATGGAAACACCATATATTTT
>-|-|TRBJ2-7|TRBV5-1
CASSTNPTLYEQYF
TGCGCCAGCAGCACCAACCCAACCCTTTACGAGCAGTACTTC
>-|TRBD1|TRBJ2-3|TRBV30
CALRGHRGPDTQYF
TGTGCCTTGAGGGGACACAGGGGGCCAGATACGCAGTATTTT
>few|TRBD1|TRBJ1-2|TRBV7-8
CASSRDRTYGYTF
TGTGCCAGCAGCCGGGACAGGACCTATGGCTACACCTTC
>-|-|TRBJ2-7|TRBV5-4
CASSGRTTYEQYF
TGTGCCAGCAGCGGGAGGACGACCTACGAGCAGTACTTC
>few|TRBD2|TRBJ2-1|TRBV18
CASSLRLAGSNNEQFF
TGTGCCAGCTCACTCCGACTAGCGGGTTCGAACAATGAGCAGTTCTTC
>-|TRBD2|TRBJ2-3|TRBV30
CAWNGGRSADTQYF
TGTGCCTGGAACGGCGGGAGGAGCGCAGATACGCAGTATTTT
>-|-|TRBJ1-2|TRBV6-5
CASSYSWTQANYGYTF
TGTGCCAGCAGTTACTCGTGGACACAAGCTAACTATGGCTACACCTTC
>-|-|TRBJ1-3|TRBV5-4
CASSLVGSSGNTIYF
TGTGCCAGCAGCTTGGTGGGATCCTCTGGAAACACCATATATTTT
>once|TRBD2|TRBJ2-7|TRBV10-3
CAISRDYFYEQYF
TGTGCCATCAGTCGGGACTATTTCTACGAGCAGTACTTC
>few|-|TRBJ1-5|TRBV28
CASSFAARGAGQPQHF
TGTGCCAGCAGTTTCGCTGCCCGGGGGGCAGGTCAGCCCCAGCATTTT
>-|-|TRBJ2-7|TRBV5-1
CASSPPGAASYEQYF
TGCGCCAGCAGCCCCCCGGGAGCGGCCTCCTACGAGCAGTACTTC
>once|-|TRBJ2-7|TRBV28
CASTGLAEQYF
TGTGCCAGCACGGGGCTCGCCGAGCAGTACTTC
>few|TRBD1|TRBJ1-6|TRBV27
CASSRTGKQSIGVSPLHF
TGTGCCAGCAGTAGGACAGGGAAACAGTCGATTGGGGTTTCACCCCTCCACTTT
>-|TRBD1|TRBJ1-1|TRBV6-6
CASSYGGQGASEAFF
TGTGCCAGCAGTTACGGAGGACAGGGGGCATCTGAAGCTTTCTTT
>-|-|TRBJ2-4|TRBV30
CAWSGSSDIQYF
TGTGCCTGGAGTGGGTCATCGGACATTCAGTACTTC
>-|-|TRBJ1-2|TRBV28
CASSLPGYGYTF
TGTGCCAGCAGTTTACCCGGGTATGGCTACACCTTC
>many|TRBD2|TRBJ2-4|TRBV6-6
CASRLREGDKNIQYF
TGTGCCAGCAGGCTACGGGAGGGCGACAAAAACATTCAGTACTTC
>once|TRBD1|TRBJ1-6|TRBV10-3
CAISDGTGDSPLHF
TGTGCCATCAGTGATGGGACAGGGGATTCACCCCTCCACTTT
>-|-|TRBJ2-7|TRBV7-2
CASSLTQGREQYF
TGTGCCAGCAGCTTAACCCAGGGTCGCGAGCAGTACTTC
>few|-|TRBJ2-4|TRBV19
CASSIDTSMRGGLAKNIQYF
TGTGCCAGTAGTATAGATACTTCGATGAGGGGTGGCCTAGCCAAAAACATTCAGTACTTC
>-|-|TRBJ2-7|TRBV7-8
CATAPGVEPYEQYF
TGTGCCACCGCACCTGGGGTCGAGCCCTACGAGCAGTACTTC
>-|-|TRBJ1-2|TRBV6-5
CASSYSSGTYGYTF
TGTGCCAGCAGTTACTCATCAGGGACCTATGGCTACACCTTC
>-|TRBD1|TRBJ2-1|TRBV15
CATISGTGQGEQFF
TGTGCCACCATAAGCGGGACAGGGCAAGGTGAGCAGTTCTTC
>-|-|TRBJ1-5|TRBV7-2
CASSLSQTGVNQPQHF
TGTGCCAGCAGCCTCAGCCAGACAGGAGTCAATCAGCCCCAGCATTTT
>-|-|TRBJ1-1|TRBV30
CAYHRQVNTEAFF
TGTGCCTATCACAGACAAGTGAACACTGAAGCTTTCTTT
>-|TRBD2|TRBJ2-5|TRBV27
CASSLPFLAGYLQETQYF
TGTGCCAGCAGTTTACCGTTTTTAGCGGGCTACCTCCAAGAGACCCAGTACTTC
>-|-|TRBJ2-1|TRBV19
CASTLRMSGNEQFF
TGTGCCAGTACCCTGAGGATGTCGGGCAATGAGCAGTTCTTC
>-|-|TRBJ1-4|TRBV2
CASSLQGGANEKLFF
TGTGCCAGCAGTCTTCAGGGAGGGGCTAATGAAAAACTGTTTTTT
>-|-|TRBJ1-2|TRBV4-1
CASSQDGGRAGYTF
TGCGCCAGCAGCCAAGATGGGGGAAGGGCTGGCTACACCTTC
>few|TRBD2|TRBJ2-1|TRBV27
CASSGRGSYNEQFF
TGTGCCAGCAGTGGGAGGGGTTCCTACAATGAGCAGTTCTTC
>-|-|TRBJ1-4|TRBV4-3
CASSLLTGPNEKLFF
TGCGCCAGCAGCCTCCTGACAGGTCCTAATGAAAAACTGTTTTTT
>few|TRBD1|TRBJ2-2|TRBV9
CASSATRDRNTGELFF
TGTGCCAGCAGCGCAACCCGGGACAGGAACACCGGGGAGCTGTTTTTT
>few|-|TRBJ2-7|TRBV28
CASSLSTTTYEQYF
TGTGCCAGCAGTTTATCGACTACAACCTACGAGCAGTACTTC
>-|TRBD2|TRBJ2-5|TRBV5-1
CASSLRTSGKETQYF
TGCGCCAGCAGCTTGCGGACTAGCGGGAAAGAGACCCAGTACTTC
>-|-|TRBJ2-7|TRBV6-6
CASTPGGLYEQYF
TGTGCCAGCACCCCCGGCGGTCTCTACGAGCAGTACTTC
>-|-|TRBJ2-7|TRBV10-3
CAISETLGTQYF
TGTGCCATCAGTGAGACCCTCGGGACTCAGTACTTC
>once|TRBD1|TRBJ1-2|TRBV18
CASSPGQSYGYTF
TGTGCCAGCTCACCGGGACAGTCCTATGGCTACACCTTC
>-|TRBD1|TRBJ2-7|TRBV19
CASSRDATGGKYEQYF
TGTGCCAGTAGTCGAGACGCAACAGGGGGCAAGTACGAGCAGTACTTC
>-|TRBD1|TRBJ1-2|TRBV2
CASSEEDGTVYGYTF
TGTGCCAGCAGTGAAGAAGACGGGACAGTTTATGGCTACACCTTC
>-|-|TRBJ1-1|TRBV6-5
CASIPAGRMNTEAFF
TGTGCCAGCATCCCAGCAGGGAGAATGAACACTGAAGCTTTCTTT
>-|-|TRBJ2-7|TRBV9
CASSVSGKSSYEQYF
TGTGCCAGCAGCGTGTCGGGTAAGAGCTCCTACGAGCAGTACTTC
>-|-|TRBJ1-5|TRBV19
CASSRDRNQPQHF
TGTGCCAGTAGTAGAGACAGAAATCAGCCCCAGCATTTT
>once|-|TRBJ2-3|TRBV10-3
CAISDGAWGDTDTQYF
TGTGCCATCAGTGATGGGGCATGGGGGGACACAGATACGCAGTATTTT